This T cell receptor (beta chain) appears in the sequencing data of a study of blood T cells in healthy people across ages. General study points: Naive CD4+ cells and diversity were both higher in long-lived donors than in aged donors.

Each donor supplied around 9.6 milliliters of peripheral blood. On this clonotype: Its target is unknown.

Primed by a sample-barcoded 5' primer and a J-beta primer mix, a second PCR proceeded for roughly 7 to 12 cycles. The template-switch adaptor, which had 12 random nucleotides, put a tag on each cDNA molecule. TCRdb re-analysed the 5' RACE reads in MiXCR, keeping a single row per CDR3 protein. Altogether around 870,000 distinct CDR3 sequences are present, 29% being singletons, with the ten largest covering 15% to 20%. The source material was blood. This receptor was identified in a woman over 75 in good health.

CDR3 nucleotide sequence: TGCAGTGCTCCTAACCGACTAGCGAGTTCAGGCGAGCAGTACTTC. Translation gives CSAPNRLASSGEQYF. The V gene is TRBV20-1, the J gene TRBJ2-7; 8 bases fit TRBD2. Per the germline V gene, CDR1 is DFQATT and CDR2 is SNEGSKA (reference sequence). The CDR3 contains 15 residues. With 5 bases clipped from V and 6 bases from J, the junction kept 15 bases outside the gene matches.